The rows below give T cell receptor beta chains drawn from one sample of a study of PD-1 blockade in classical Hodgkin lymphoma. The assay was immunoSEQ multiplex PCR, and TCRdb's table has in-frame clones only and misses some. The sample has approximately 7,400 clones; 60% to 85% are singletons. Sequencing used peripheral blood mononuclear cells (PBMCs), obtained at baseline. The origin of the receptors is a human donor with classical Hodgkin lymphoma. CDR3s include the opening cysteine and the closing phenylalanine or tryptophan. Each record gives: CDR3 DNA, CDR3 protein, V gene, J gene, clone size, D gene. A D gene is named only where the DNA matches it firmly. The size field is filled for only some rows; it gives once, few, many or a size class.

TGTGCCAGCAGTGAACTTTCCTCTGGAAACACCATATATTTT	CASSELSSGNTIYF	TRBV25-1	TRBJ1-3	NA	NA
TGTGCCAGCAGCCCAAGGGAGGGGGCGTACAATGAGCAGTTCTTC	CASSPREGAYNEQFF	TRBV11-2	TRBJ2-1	NA	NA
TGTGCCACCAGCAGTGGGACTAGCGGGACTTACGAGCAGTACTTC	CATSSGTSGTYEQYF	TRBV15	TRBJ2-7	NA	TRBD2
TGTGCCAGCAGCCTCGGTCAGGGTACCGGGGAGCTGTTTTTT	CASSLGQGTGELFF	TRBV11-2	TRBJ2-2	NA	NA
TGTGCCAGCAGGGCGGTACCGCAAGAGACCCAGTACTTC	CASRAVPQETQYF	TRBV2	TRBJ2-5	NA	NA
TGTGCCAGTAGTAGGGACGGATCTATGAACACTGAAGCTTTCTTT	CASSRDGSMNTEAFF	TRBV19	TRBJ1-1	NA	NA
TGTGCCAGCAGTGAAGCCTTACAGGGGGCGGCAGCTTTCTTT	CASSEALQGAAAFF	TRBV6-1	TRBJ1-1	NA	TRBD1
TGTGCCAGCAGCTCCGAGGAGACAGGTTATGAAAAACTGTTTTTT	CASSSEETGYEKLFF	TRBV9	TRBJ1-4	NA	NA
TGTGCCAGCAGCCCCGACAACGCCCAAGAGACCCAGTACTTC	CASSPDNAQETQYF	TRBV7-2	TRBJ2-5	NA	NA
TGTGCCTGGAGTTTGGGACTCCCTAGCTCCTATAATTCACCCCTCCACTTT	CAWSLGLPSSYNSPLHF	TRBV30	TRBJ1-6	NA	NA
TGTGCCAGCAGCCCGACAGCGGGAGTAGTGGGAGAGACCCAGTACTTC	CASSPTAGVVGETQYF	TRBV7-9	TRBJ2-5	NA	TRBD2
TGCGCCAGCAGCTTGTGGTCAGGGGTTGCCGGGGAGCTGTTTTTT	CASSLWSGVAGELFF	TRBV5-1	TRBJ2-2	NA	NA
TGTGCCAGCAGTGGGCCGGGACTGAGCACAGATACGCAGTATTTT	CASSGPGLSTDTQYF	TRBV2	TRBJ2-3	NA	NA
TGTGCCTGGAGCCCGGGGGCGATGTATGGCTACACCTTC	CAWSPGAMYGYTF	TRBV30	TRBJ1-2	NA	NA
TGTGCCAGCAGCTGCCCCCAGTTACTAGCCAAAAACATTCAGTACTTC	CASSCPQLLAKNIQYF	TRBV7-9	TRBJ2-4	NA	NA
TGTGCCGCCGGTTTCCGTGGAACCGGGGAGCTGTTTTTT	CAAGFRGTGELFF	TRBV7-6	TRBJ2-2	NA	NA
TGTGCCAGCAGTTTGTCAGGAGTTTTGGATACGCAGTATTTT	CASSLSGVLDTQYF	TRBV28	TRBJ2-3	NA	NA
TGTGCCAGCAGCTTAGCACAAAGCTCCTATAATTCACCCCTCCACTTT	CASSLAQSSYNSPLHF	TRBV11-2	TRBJ1-6	NA	NA
TGCGCCAGCAACCTATACCCGGACACGATGAACACTGAAGCTTTCTTT	CASNLYPDTMNTEAFF	TRBV5-1	TRBJ1-1	NA	NA
TGCAGCGTTGCTGAGGGGGGCACAGATACGCAGTATTTT	CSVAEGGTDTQYF	TRBV29-1	TRBJ2-3	NA	NA
TGCAGTGCTAGAAAAGACAGTGGCTACACCTTC	CSARKDSGYTF	TRBV20-1	TRBJ1-2	NA	NA
TGCAGCGTTGAAACGGGACAGGGTGGCTACGAGCAGTACTTC	CSVETGQGGYEQYF	TRBV29-1	TRBJ2-7	NA	TRBD1
TGCGCCAGCAGCCAAGGGGCAGTCGCAGGGGGCCGGACAGATACGCAGTATTTT	CASSQGAVAGGRTDTQYF	TRBV4-1	TRBJ2-3	NA	TRBD1
TGTGCCAGTATAAAACAGGGCTCGTACAATGAGCAGTTCTTC	CASIKQGSYNEQFF	TRBV19	TRBJ2-1	NA	NA
TGTGCCAGCAGCGCAGGCAGGGCTAACTATGGCTACACCTTC	CASSAGRANYGYTF	TRBV7-9	TRBJ1-2	NA	NA
TGTGCCAGCAGTTACGAGGAGGGAGACACTGAAGCTTTCTTT	CASSYEEGDTEAFF	TRBV6-6	TRBJ1-1	NA	NA
TGTGCCAGCAGCTTAGATCAGGGGGGCCTCACCATGAACTACGAGCAGTACTTC	CASSLDQGGLTMNYEQYF	TRBV11-3	TRBJ2-7	NA	NA
TGTGCCAGTAGTATCAACAGGGCGACTGAAGCTTTCTTT	CASSINRATEAFF	TRBV19	TRBJ1-1	medium-sized	NA
TGTGCCAGTAGTATAGTTGGCAGCCCCTACAATGAGCAGTTCTTC	CASSIVGSPYNEQFF	TRBV19	TRBJ2-1	NA	NA
TGTGCCAGCTCACCACGCACCCCCCGGGACTATGGCTACACCTTC	CASSPRTPRDYGYTF	TRBV18	TRBJ1-2	once	NA
TGTGCCAGCCGAAGCGGGGGGAACAATGAGCAGTTCTTC	CASRSGGNNEQFF	TRBV27	TRBJ2-1	once	TRBD2
TGTGCCAGCACCGGGGGCCACTACGAGCAGTACTTC	CASTGGHYEQYF	TRBV2	TRBJ2-7	NA	NA
TGTGCCAGCAGCTCCACAGGGGGCTATGGCTACACCTTC	CASSSTGGYGYTF	TRBV7-9	TRBJ1-2	NA	TRBD1
TGCGCCAGCAGTCAATCGTTGGGGGCCGCTAATGAAAAACTGTTTTTT	CASSQSLGAANEKLFF	TRBV23-1	TRBJ1-4	NA	NA
TGTGCCAGCAGTTACCGGTGGGGGATCTACACTGAAGCTTTCTTT	CASSYRWGIYTEAFF	TRBV6-5	TRBJ1-1	NA	NA
TGTGCCAGCAGTGAACGGCTAGCCCCAGATACGCAGTATTTT	CASSERLAPDTQYF	TRBV6-1	TRBJ2-3	NA	NA
TGTGCCAGCAGCTTGGTCGGAAACACCATATATTTT	CASSLVGNTIYF	TRBV5-6	TRBJ1-3	NA	NA
TGTGCCAGCAGCCCAAACATAGTTGCCGAGCAGTACTTC	CASSPNIVAEQYF	TRBV14	TRBJ2-7	NA	NA
TGTGCCAGCAGCGTAGATCACAGGGCGGGTGGCTACACCTTC	CASSVDHRAGGYTF	TRBV9	TRBJ1-2	few	NA
TGTGCCAGCAGTAACGGGGCAGGGCATCAGCCCCAGCATTTT	CASSNGAGHQPQHF	TRBV6-1	TRBJ1-5	once	NA
TGTGCCAGCAGTGAACTCAGCTCTGGAAACACCATATATTTT	CASSELSSGNTIYF	TRBV25-1	TRBJ1-3	medium-sized	NA
TGCAGTGCGCCAGGGACAAACGAGCAGTACTTC	CSAPGTNEQYF	TRBV20-1	TRBJ2-7	NA	NA
TGTGCCAGCAGTGAATTCGTTCTGGCGGGCGGTGAAGCTTTCTTT	CASSEFVLAGGEAFF	TRBV2	TRBJ1-1	NA	NA
TGTGCCAGCAGCCAAGTCGGGGGGACAGGTGGGGGCGAGACCCAGTACTTC	CASSQVGGTGGGETQYF	TRBV4-2	TRBJ2-5	NA	NA
TGTGCCAGCATACAGGGGGCGAGTGGAAACACCATATATTTT	CASIQGASGNTIYF	TRBV28	TRBJ1-3	NA	TRBD1
TGTGCCAGCAGCTTGCCGCCAGCGGGGGGGCGGGAGACCCAGTACTTC	CASSLPPAGGRETQYF	TRBV5-6	TRBJ2-5	NA	TRBD2